This record covers a single T cell receptor beta chain. Some clones are missing from TCRdb's copy, which holds only in-frame ones; the method was immunoSEQ multiplex PCR. The repertoire holds roughly 56,000 clones, with 90% to 95% as singletons. The data derive from a study of blood T cell repertoires in COVID-19. About the research overall: The United States, Italy and Spain were the sources of the acute and convalescent COVID-19 samples.

The CDR3 consists of 15 residues. Trimming shortened V by 1 base and J by 5 bases, and 11 bases separated the two germline ends. CDR1 is SGHTA and CDR2 is FQGTGA in the germline V gene. The source material was peripheral blood. The receptor was derived from a man aged 45-60 years with active COVID-19. J is TRBJ2-2 and V is TRBV7-3, with D perhaps matching TRBD1 (6 bases). The CDR3 sequence is CASSLNPGVTGELFF. CDR3 DNA sequence: TGTGCCAGCAGCTTAAATCCAGGGGTGACCGGGGAGCTGTTTTTT.